This TCR beta chain was identified during a study of blood T cell repertoires in COVID-19. Study at large: Sites in the United States, Italy and Spain provided acute and convalescent COVID-19 samples. T cells, B-cell-depleted T cells, or PBMCs supplied cDNA or gDNA.

Researchers sorted participants into cohorts using their self-reported clinical history. This clone has only a few counts. The table came from immunoSEQ multiplex PCR; TCRdb's copy has only in-frame clones and leaves some out. There are about 62,000 clones in the sample; under 80% occur only once, and roughly 49% lies in the top ten. The sequencing input was PBMCs or T cells enriched from blood (not recorded which). The TCR originated in a woman aged 55-69 years who had been exposed to COVID-19.

The CDR3 nucleotides read TGCGCCAGCAGCCCAGGACACCCAACAGATACGCAGTATTTT. Protein product: CASSPGHPTDTQYF. V gene TRBV5-1 combines with J gene TRBJ2-3; weak D call: TRBD1 (5 bases). V was shortened by 4 bases and J by 3 bases, with 12 bases between the two germline ends. The length of the CDR3 is 14 residues. Germline-derived CDR1 and CDR2 are SGHRS and YFSETQ.